This T cell receptor beta chain comes out of a study of shared clonotypes between healthy human individuals. Whole-study context: Aged between 18 and 49, the donors were a couple of women and a few men.

This clone was picked up one time. As defined, naive CD8 cells were CD45RO-negative and positively selected for CCR7, with terminally differentiated effector memory CD45RA+ cells excluded. Donors were healthy HIV-negative adults without recently reported acute infections or vaccinations. Deep-level assay runs were performed. Each cell subset's genomic DNA was divided evenly among several immunoSEQ plates. TCRdb's table, derived via immunoSEQ multiplex PCR, lists solely in-frame clones and lacks some. The table has around 550,000 clones, 85% to 95% seen once. The TCR sequence derives from a woman younger than 45 in good health. Sequencing was performed on naive CD8+ T cells sorted from blood.

Here the CDR3 DNA reads TGTGCCAGCAGCTTTAGCACAGATACGCAGTATTTT. It yields the protein CASSFSTDTQYF. The gene calls are TRBV13 and TRBJ2-3; D gene unclear. This CDR3 region has 12 residues. V was trimmed by 3 bases and J by 0 bases, leaving 1 base between them. CDR1 PRHDT and CDR2 FYEKMQ come from the germline V gene (reference sequence). Filled out from reference TRBV13 and TRBJ2-3, the complete variable domain reads AAGVIQSPRHLIKEKRETATLKCYPIPRHDTVYWYQQGPGQDPQFLISFYEKMQSDKGSIPDRFSAQQFSDYHSELNMSSLELGDSALYFCASSFSTDTQYFGPGTRLTVL.